The T cell receptor (beta chain) described here comes from a study of follicular helper T cells after annual influenza vaccination. Note on this clone: The antigen is unknown.

Survey level resolution was used for TCRB sequencing. Sequencing was performed with immunoSEQ multiplex PCR; in TCRdb, only in-frame clones are kept and a portion is missing. This sample has fewer than 15,000 clones, with roughly 80% found just once. The V and J ends lost 3 bases and 2 bases respectively, with 9 bases between them. The CDR3 covers 13 residues. CDR1 is SQVTM, CDR2 ANQGSEA, per germline. Study-wide results and limits: Change in circulating plasmablasts correlated with ICOS+CD38+ cTfh clonality change.

Indicated time point: 2015-2016 season, pre-vaccination. V and J are TRBV29-1 and TRBJ2-3; D call uncertain. The sequenced sample was CXCR5- memory CD4+ T cells sorted from blood, obtained on the day of influenza vaccination. This clonotype was obtained from an adult who received the influenza vaccine. This CDR3 reads CSVDKDDTDTQYF. The CDR3 coding sequence is TGCAGCGTTGACAAGGATGACACAGATACGCAGTATTTT.